The clone carrying this T cell receptor (beta chain) has a handful of counts. Its matching antigen is unknown. This entry belongs to a study of beta chain features in type 1 diabetes. Study outcomes and limitations: All four CD4+ subsets of Type 1 diabetes patients contained TCRB CDR3s that were moderately but significantly shorter.

This CDR3 is built from 15 residues. Unmatched junction bases numbered 2, after V lost 2 bases and J lost 5 bases. Germline loops: CDR1 SGHAT, CDR2 FQNNGV. Every isolated RNA sample was fully reverse transcribed, so sequencing captured expressed TCRB transcripts. Sequenced by immunoSEQ multiplex PCR; TCRdb stores in-frame clones only, minus some. Of 350,000 to 450,000 clones in the sample, roughly 12% were seen once. This TCR derives from a woman younger than 30 with type 1 diabetes. Sequencing was carried out using naive CD4+ T cells from blood. The chain carries TRBV11-2 and TRBJ1-4, with 10 bases that match TRBD1. CDR3 DNA sequence: TGTGCCAGCAGCTTATGGGACAGGGGCAATGAAAAACTGTTTTTT. Translation: CASSLWDRGNEKLFF.